This T cell receptor (beta chain) was identified in a study of OX40 agonist ivuxolimab in advanced cancers. Describing the broader study: Ivuxolimab, which targeted the costimulatory receptor OX40 (CD134), was an agonistic, fully human IgG2 monoclonal antibody. Intravenous ivuxolimab was administered to patients every 2 weeks at six dose levels: 0.01, 0.1, 0.3, 1.5, 3 and 10 mg/kg. Of the roughly 52 dose-escalation patients, hepatocellular carcinoma was present in 19, melanoma in around 15, renal cell carcinoma in 9 and head and neck cancer in 9. In the dose-escalation cohort, roughly 80% of patients were male, and the mean age was approximately 55 years, with a range of about 23 to 90. Patients were allowed to have had prior anti-PD-1, anti-PD-L1 or anti-CTLA-4 therapy, and around two fifths of the dose-escalation patients had been treated with checkpoint inhibitors. Three dose-escalation patients achieved partial responses, one with hepatocellular carcinoma and two with cutaneous melanoma. Peripheral TCRbeta sequencing was intended to test whether TCR sequence diversity was altered and clonal T-cell expansion was caused by ivuxolimab. The paper covers the monotherapy dose-escalation part of the phase I ivuxolimab trial, which included N of about 50 patients.

Findings and caveats that apply to the study as a whole: After ivuxolimab, expanded clones were on average more numerous among CD8+ T cells than among CD4+ T cells. At doses of 0.1 to 3.0 mg/kg, clonal expansion of both CD4+ and CD8+ blood T cells was observed from baseline to week 6. Partial responders in the 0.1-3.0 mg/kg groups had among the lowest normalized peripheral clonal expansion, especially among CD8+ T cells. Low levels of normalized T-cell clonal expansion were also seen in some patients who did not respond. Antigen specificity was not determined for the clonally expanded peripheral T cells.

Trimming takes 4 bases from V and 0 bases from J, and the germline ends sit 11 bases apart. Its CDR3 holds 15 amino acids, cysteine through phenylalanine. Only CDR3 DNA remains: 45 bases, in frame from the first base. The germline V gene gives CDR1 as SGHRS and CDR2 as YFSETQ. As to this clone: Its cognate antigen has yet to be identified. No base quality values were provided; no much bigger clone lies one nucleotide off.

For sequencing of the TCRbeta CDR3 region, genomic DNA was extracted from the sorted cells. TCRbeta CDR3 regions were sequenced using the immunoSEQ Assay. TCRdb's version of the immuneACCESS table is confined to in-frame rearrangements and falls short of the full clone set. An unresolved V gene accounts for under half of the shortfall where checked; the remainder is of unknown origin. For this sample the table gives approximately 60,000 clones, of which roughly 81% were detected only once. The biggest ten clones account for around 9.5% of the sample. Patients with autoimmune disease history or receiving systemic immunosuppression were excluded from the trial. Peripheral blood for TCR sequencing was drawn from every dose cohort at baseline, at cycle 4 day 1 and at cycle 7 day 1. The samples were taken from a phase I, first-in-human, multicenter, open-label dose-escalation trial of ivuxolimab. Adults with locally advanced or metastatic head and neck squamous cell, hepatocellular, melanoma or renal cell carcinoma were enrolled in the trial. Before TCR sequencing, CD4+ T cells and CD8+ T cells were sorted from peripheral blood as separate populations.

This receptor was identified in an adult with an advanced solid tumor such as melanoma, head and neck, liver or kidney cancer. The sequenced sample was CD4+ or CD8+ T cells sorted from blood, obtained in a trial of the OX40 agonist ivuxolimab. Here the chain combines TRBV5-1 and TRBJ2-1, with a weak D call of TRBD1 (6 bases match). The CDR3 region has the sequence CASSITGLSYNEQFF. The nucleotides are TGCGCCAGCAGCATCACAGGGCTCTCCTACAATGAGCAGTTCTTC.